This T cell receptor beta chain is drawn from a study of Ad26.COV2.S vaccination and SARS-CoV-2 variants. Study-level results: The study found similar non-spike TCR breadth in vaccine and placebo recipients. Total T cell responses may have been underestimated by the TCR breadth and depth analyses. Placebo recipients had lower spike-specific TCR breadth than vaccine recipients.

As concerns this clone: What it binds is unknown.

Assay used: immunoSEQ multiplex PCR; TCRdb lists only in-frame clones, some missing. Among under 150,000 clones, about nine tenths were seen once, and the ten largest hold approximately 5.1%. CDR1 and CDR2 (germline): SNHLY, FYNNEI. V was cut by 4 bases and J by 7 bases, with 16 bases left in between. The CDR3 covers 14 residues. The sequences come from peripheral blood, collected after recovery from COVID-19. The clonotype comes from a human donor who had recovered from COVID-19. This chain joins TRBV2 and TRBJ2-5; D possibly matches TRBD1 or TRBD2 (6 bases each). In nucleotides, the CDR3 is TGTGCCAGCAGTGGGAAGATGGAGGGGGGGACCCAGTACTTC. This translates into CASSGKMEGGTQYF.